This TCR beta chain derives from a study of cytomegalovirus exposure and HLA in healthy donors. The PCR contained 60 Vbeta and 13 Jbeta primers. The repertoire was sequenced with immunoSEQ multiplex PCR; TCRdb's copy has only in-frame clones and lacks some. The sample carries about 140,000 clones, roughly 78% recorded once. Material for sequencing was PBMCs. This clonotype was obtained from a man aged 18-30 years in good health and CMV-seropositive.

As DNA, the CDR3 is TGTGCCATCAGTGAGGGTAGCGGTATCCAAGAGACCCAGTACTTC. Protein: CAISEGSGIQETQYF. The gene calls are TRBV10-3 and TRBJ2-5, with D tentatively TRBD2 (6 bases). V lost 2 bases, J lost 1 base, and 11 bases lay in between. The germline V gene encodes CDR1 ENHRY and CDR2 SYGVKD. The CDR3 sequence is 15 residues long.